A single sample gave rise to the 23 T cell receptor beta chains below, sequenced in a study of glioma-infiltrating T cells. TCR alpha and beta CDR3 regions were amplified from RNA using iRepertoire nested multiplex PCR. MiXCR was run by TCRdb on the multiplex PCR reads, yielding one entry per CDR3 protein. The table shows over 100,000 distinct CDR3 sequences, with around 25% occurring only once. Input material: glioma tissue, nonneoplastic brain tissue, or PBMCs (not recorded which). Every receptor here comes from a human donor with low-grade glioma or glioblastoma, undergoing nonglioma brain surgery, or in good health (not recorded which).

The J gene is TRBJ1-1, the V gene TRBV28; D perhaps matches TRBD1 (6 bases). Germline CDR1 is MDHEN and CDR2 is SYDVKM. This CDR3 comprises 16 residues. CDR3 in amino acids: CVSSLALGGGDTEAFF. CDR3 sequence (DNA): TGTGTTAGCAGTTTGGCCCTAGGGGGAGGGGACACTGAAGCTTTCTTT.

At least ten counts were recorded for this clonotype. The rearrangement joins TRBV12-3 or TRBV12-4 to TRBJ2-1, with D perhaps TRBD2 (5 bases). V was pared by 6 bases and J by 0 bases, with 9 bases between. CDR3 length: 14 amino acids. The DNA of the CDR3 is TGTGCCAGCAGGGACTCGAGCTCCTACAATGAGCAGTTCTTC. This sequence encodes CASRDSSSYNEQFF.

This clonotype was found many times. The genes are TRBV10-2 and TRBJ1-5; no firm D call. The V end was cut by 3 bases, the J end by 3 bases, with 3 bases between. The CDR3 has 12 residues. Germline CDR1 is WSHSY and CDR2 is SAAADI. The chain's CDR3 is CASSDLNQPQHF. Written as DNA, the CDR3 is TGCGCCAGCAGTGACCTCAATCAGCCCCAGCATTTT.

This clonotype was observed many times. The chain couples TRBV20-1 to TRBJ2-1; possibly TRBD1 or TRBD2 for D (5 bases each). Per germline, CDR1 DFQATT and CDR2 SNEGSKA (reference sequence). The CDR3 length is 17 residues. V lost 0 bases and J lost 8, with 23 bases in between. Here the CDR3 reads CSARDSGASNPADEQFF. In DNA, the CDR3 is TGCAGTGCTAGAGATTCTGGGGCTAGCAACCCCGCCGATGAGCAGTTCTTC.

Regarding this clonotype: This may stem from a read error, because a much larger clone lies one nucleotide away. This rearrangement joins TRBV7-2 to TRBJ1-3; 7 nucleotides agree with TRBD1. V lost 2 bases and J lost 9; bases outside the gene matches: 16. This CDR3 is 17 amino acids long. Germline V gene sequence: CDR1 SGHTA, CDR2 FQGNSA. The CDR3 DNA is TGTGCCAGCAGCTTAAGTGAGACAGGGCCGAGAGCGGTCACCATATATTTT. Encoded protein: CASSLSETGPRAVTIYF.

Notes on this clonotype: One end of the junction varies from germline; a read error may be responsible. The chain couples TRBV11-2 to TRBJ2-7; D uncertain. The V gene's germline CDR1 is SGHAT and CDR2 FQNNGV. This CDR3 is 11 amino acids long. The CDR3 sequence is CASSHSYERYF. In DNA, the CDR3 is TGTGCCAGCAGCCACTCCTACGAGCGGTACTTC. Together with reference TRBV11-2 and TRBJ2-7, the CDR3 gives the full variable domain: EAGVAQSPRYKIIEKRQSVAFWCNPISGHATLYWYQQILGQGPKLLIQFQNNGVVDDSQLPKDRFSAERLKGVDSTLKIQPAKLEDSAVYLCASSHSYERYFGPGTRLTVT.

This clonotype was observed at least ten times. A clone one base away is much larger, so this may be a read error. V is TRBV20-1 and J is TRBJ1-5; the D gene is possibly TRBD1 (5 bases). This CDR3 contains 12 residues. Per germline, CDR1 DFQATT and CDR2 SNEGSKA (reference sequence). Between the trimmed V and J ends, which lost 3 bases and 7 bases, there was a span of 10 bases. Here the CDR3 reads CSARGGHQPQHF. CDR3 in DNA: TGCAGTGCTAGGGGGGGTCACCAGCCCCAGCATTTT.

This clonotype was seen ten or more times. The V and J genes are TRBV2 and TRBJ1-5, with a possible D match to TRBD1 (5 bases). The CDR3 is 12 amino acids. Germline lookup yields CDR1 SNHLY and CDR2 FYNNEI. V was shortened by 4 bases and J by 6 bases, with 7 bases between the two germline ends. CDR3 region: CASSVGGQPQHF. The CDR3 DNA is TGTGCCAGCAGTGTTGGGGGTCAGCCCCAGCATTTT.

The sample holds a few counts of this clonotype. The chain links TRBV5-6 to TRBJ1-1; D is ambiguous. The CDR3 has 11 residues. Germline V gene sequence: CDR1 SGHDT, CDR2 YYEEEE. V was cut by 4 bases and J by 7 bases, with 8 bases left in between. The CDR3 bases are TGTGCCAGCAGCGCTCACTTTGAAGCTTTCTTT. Protein sequence: CASSAHFEAFF.

At least ten counts were recorded for this clonotype. The CDR3 DNA follows: TGCGCCAGCAGCGATTACACAGGGCTGCATGAGCAGTTCTTC. This encodes CASSDYTGLHEQFF. The chain joins TRBV5-1 to TRBJ2-1, with D perhaps TRBD1 (6 bases). Germline lookup yields CDR1 SGHRS and CDR2 YFSETQ. CDR3 length: 14 amino acids. V was shortened by 4 bases and J by 8 bases, with 16 bases between the two germline ends.

This clonotype came up once. Its ends do not fully match the called genes, so a read error is possible. The chain couples TRBV27 to TRBJ1-5; TRBD1 agrees at 8 bases. This CDR3 contains 13 residues. Germline CDR1 is MNHEY and CDR2 is SMNVEV (reference sequence). The CDR3 DNA follows: TGTGACAGCGGGGACAGGAACAATCAGCCCCAGAATTTT. It is translated as CDSGDRNNQPQNF.

V gene TRBV12-5 combines with J gene TRBJ1-6; D not resolved. Germline V CDR1 and CDR2: LGHNT, FRNRAP. The CDR3 covers 12 residues. Between the trimmed V and J ends, which lost 3 bases and 6 bases, there was a span of 3 bases. The CDR3 spells CASGLINSPLHF. The CDR3 nucleotides read TGTGCTAGTGGTTTAATTAATTCACCCCTCCACTTT. Filled out from reference TRBV12-5 and TRBJ1-6, the complete variable domain reads DARVTQTPRHKVTEMGQEVTMRCQPILGHNTVFWYRQTMMQGLELLAYFRNRAPLDDSGMPKDRFSAEMPDATLATLKIQPSEPRDSAVYFCASGLINSPLHFGNGTRLTVT.

This chain links TRBV5-1 with TRBJ2-1; the D gene is possibly TRBD2 (5 bases). Germline V gene data show CDR1 as SGHRS and CDR2 as YFSETQ. V dropped 2 bases and J dropped 1 base, with 10 bases sitting between them. CDR3 length: 15 amino acids. The CDR3 coding sequence is TGCGCCAGCAGCTTTAGTGGGGAGTCCTACAATGAGCAGTTCTTC. Translated: CASSFSGESYNEQFF.

The chain carries TRBV13 and TRBJ2-7, with D tentatively TRBD2 (7 bases). Germline lookup yields CDR1 PRHDT and CDR2 FYEKMQ (reference sequence). CDR3 size: 15 residues. Trimming shortened V by 3 bases and J by 9 bases, and 21 bases separated the two germline ends. CDR3 nucleotide sequence: TGTGCCAGCAGCTTCCTCGCGGGGGCCGCGCACGTGCAGTACTTC. It yields the protein CASSFLAGAAHVQYF.

This clonotype was seen ten or more times. The rearrangement links TRBV7-6 to TRBJ2-3; 11 bases are a match to TRBD2. Germline V gives CDR1 SGHVS, CDR2 FNYEAQ. CDR3 length equals 16 residues. The J segment lost 5 bases and the V segment lost 5 bases, leaving 9 bases of the junction unmatched. CDR3 sequence: CASSPLLAGVLDTQYF. The CDR3 nucleotides are TGTGCCAGCAGCCCCCTACTAGCGGGAGTCCTAGATACGCAGTATTTT.

This clonotype has ten or more counts. The rearrangement links TRBV27 to TRBJ2-1; D may match TRBD1 or TRBD2 (5 bases each). Per germline, CDR1 MNHEY and CDR2 SMNVEV (reference sequence). V shed 5 bases and J shed 7 bases, with 12 bases lying between them. The CDR3 is 13 residues long. CDR3 loop: CASSAGAPNEQFF. The CDR3 coding sequence is TGTGCCAGCAGTGCCGGGGCCCCTAATGAGCAGTTCTTC.

This clonotype has a count of ten or more. The chain is built from TRBV4-2 and TRBJ1-1; no firm D call. The length of the CDR3 is 13 residues. V was clipped by 0 bases and J by 8 bases, with 10 bases between them. Germline V gives CDR1 LGHNA, CDR2 YNFKEQ. CDR3 nucleotide sequence: TGTGCCAGCAGCCAAGAGATTTTGAGCGAAGCTTTCTTT. This translates into CASSQEILSEAFF.

This clonotype was seen repeatedly, ten times or more. The chain employs TRBV6-2 or TRBV6-3 and TRBJ2-1; D may be TRBD2 (6 bases). CDR1 and CDR2 from the germline V gene are MNHEY and SVGEGT. Trimming cost V 2 bases and J 7 bases, with 15 bases left between them. The CDR3 has 15 amino acids. The CDR3 loop is CASSYGTFGGNEQFF. CDR3 nucleotide sequence: TGTGCCAGCAGTTACGGGACTTTCGGAGGTAATGAGCAGTTCTTC.

This clonotype was observed many times. The genes are TRBV6-1 and TRBJ1-5; D perhaps matches TRBD1 (5 bases). V lost 7 bases and J 5 bases, leaving 12 bases between the germline ends. Germline assignment: CDR1 MNHNS and CDR2 SASEGT. The CDR3 runs to 13 residues. The CDR3 nucleotides are TGTGCCAGCATTTTACAAGGGGATCAGCCCCAGCATTTT. This sequence encodes CASILQGDQPQHF.

This clonotype was picked up many times. The V gene is TRBV7-2, the J gene TRBJ2-7; D remains ambiguous. Germline-derived CDR1 and CDR2 are SGHTA and FQGNSA. This CDR3 spans 16 amino acids. V was shortened by 5 bases and J by 1 base, with 18 bases between the two germline ends. CDR3 nucleotide sequence: TGTGCCAGCAGCCTAAGGACCGCTCCCCTATCCTACGAGCAGTACTTC. It specifies CASSLRTAPLSYEQYF.

This clonotype was seen many times. The V gene is TRBV25-1, the J gene TRBJ1-1, with D hard to call. CDR3 length equals 14 residues. Per germline, CDR1 MGHDK and CDR2 SYGVNS. V lost 2 bases and J lost 0, with 7 bases in between. CDR3 sequence: CASSEGGLNTEAFF. CDR3 in DNA: TGTGCCAGCAGTGAAGGAGGGCTGAACACTGAAGCTTTCTTT.

The rearrangement joins TRBV20-1 to TRBJ1-1; 9 nucleotides agree with TRBD1. V lost 5 bases to trimming and J lost 8 bases; unmatched junction nucleotides: 12. CDR3 size: 14 residues. Germline lookup yields CDR1 DFQATT and CDR2 SNEGSKA (reference sequence). The CDR3 loop reads CSAPQAGQGFEAFF. Here the CDR3 DNA reads TGCAGTGCTCCCCAAGCGGGACAGGGTTTCGAAGCTTTCTTT.

To note about this clonotype: Germline and junction disagree at one end, which may indicate a read error. CDR3 nucleotides: TGTGCCAGCTCTCTCGGGGGTCCGAACACTGGAGCTTTCTTT. Amino acids: CASSLGGPNTGAFF. The chain recombines TRBV18 with TRBJ1-1, with D maybe TRBD1 (5 bases). The CDR3 has 14 residues. Germline lookup yields CDR1 KGHSH and CDR2 LQKENI.